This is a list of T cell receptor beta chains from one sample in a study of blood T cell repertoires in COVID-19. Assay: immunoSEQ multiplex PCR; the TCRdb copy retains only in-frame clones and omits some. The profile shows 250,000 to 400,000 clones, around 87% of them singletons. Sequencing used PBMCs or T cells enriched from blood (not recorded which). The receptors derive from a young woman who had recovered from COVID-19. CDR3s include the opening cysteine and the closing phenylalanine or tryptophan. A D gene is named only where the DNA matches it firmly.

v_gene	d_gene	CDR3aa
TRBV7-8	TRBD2	CASSWGLVDEQFF
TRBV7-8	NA	CASSFSWRGQNNEQFF
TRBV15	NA	CATSRDLRMNTEAFF
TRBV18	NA	CASSPWDIYGYTF
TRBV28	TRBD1	CASSFLQGATNEKLFF
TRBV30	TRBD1	CAWRHRGLLAAGELFF
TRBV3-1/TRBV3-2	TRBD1	CASSHRGQGASYEQYF
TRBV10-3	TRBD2	CAISEWGLAGATGELFF
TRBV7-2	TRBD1	CASSSTGGREKLFF
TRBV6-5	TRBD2	CASSPEVAGNGEQFF
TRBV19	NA	CASSTHKITNEKLFF
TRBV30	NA	CAWSSIVSAGWTEAFF
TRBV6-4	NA	CASSDSPVSGYTF
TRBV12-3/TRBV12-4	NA	CASSLQGGNEQFF
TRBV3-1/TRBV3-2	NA	CASSQAEADTQYF
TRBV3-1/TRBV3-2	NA	CASSHDSATNYGYTF
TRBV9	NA	CASSADRGGADTQYF
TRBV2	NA	CASFQRSGSEAFF
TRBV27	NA	CASSLSAGEVIGTQYF
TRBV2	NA	CASSEGRASETQYF
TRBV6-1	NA	CASSESKEEKLFF
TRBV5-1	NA	CASSSEGVNTGELFF
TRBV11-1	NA	CASSLRRTEAFF
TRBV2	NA	CASRRSGGETQYF
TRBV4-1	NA	CASSLKMVSVSADTQYF
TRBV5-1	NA	CASSLSQGYEQYF
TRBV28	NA	CASSFWGLMDGYTF
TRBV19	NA	CASTQDHGGRTEAFF
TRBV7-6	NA	CASSQNNGPRGSPLHF
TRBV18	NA	CASSPGPGETQYF
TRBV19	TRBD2	CASSIVLAGNEQFF
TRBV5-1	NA	CASSLVGGPYGYTF
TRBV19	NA	CASSKGKGFTEAFF
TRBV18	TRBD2	CASGTSGVDNEQFF
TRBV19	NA	CASSRTRLGEKLFF
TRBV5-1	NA	CASSLRGREDTIYF
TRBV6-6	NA	CASSYQGSSDTEAFF
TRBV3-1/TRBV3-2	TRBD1	CASSQGSVGQHNEKLFF
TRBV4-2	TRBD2	CASSQEMVAGGLDTQYF
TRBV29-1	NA	CSVRGGADLLATF
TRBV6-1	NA	CASSEEGGASYEQYF
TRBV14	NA	CASSPLGVFAEAFF
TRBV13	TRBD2	CASSSTGGNEQFF
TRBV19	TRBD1	CASSIAGTGGYNEKLFF
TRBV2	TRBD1	CASRFGTGAEAFF
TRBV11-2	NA	CASSSDWVGGSPLHF
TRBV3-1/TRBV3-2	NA	CASSSLGGQPQHF
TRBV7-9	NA	CASSHAMRGSEKLFF
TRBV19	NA	CASSLDSLINYGYTF
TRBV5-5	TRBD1	CASRKGQANTGELFF